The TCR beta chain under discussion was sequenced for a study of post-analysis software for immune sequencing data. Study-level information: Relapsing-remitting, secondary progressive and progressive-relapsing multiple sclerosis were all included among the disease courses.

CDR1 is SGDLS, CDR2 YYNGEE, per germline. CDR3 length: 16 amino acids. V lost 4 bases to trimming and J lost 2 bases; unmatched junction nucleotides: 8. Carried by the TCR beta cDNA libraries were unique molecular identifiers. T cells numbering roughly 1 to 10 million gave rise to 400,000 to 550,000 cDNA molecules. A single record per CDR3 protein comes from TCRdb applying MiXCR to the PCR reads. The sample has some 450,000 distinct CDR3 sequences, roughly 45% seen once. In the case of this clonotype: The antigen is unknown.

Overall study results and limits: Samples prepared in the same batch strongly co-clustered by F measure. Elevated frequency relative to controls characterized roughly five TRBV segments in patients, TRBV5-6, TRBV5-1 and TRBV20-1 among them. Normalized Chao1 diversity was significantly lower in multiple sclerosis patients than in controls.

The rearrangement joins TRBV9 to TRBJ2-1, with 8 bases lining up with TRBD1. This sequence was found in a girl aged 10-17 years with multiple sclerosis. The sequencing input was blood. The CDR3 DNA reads TGTGCCAGCAGCTCCCTTTCGGGACAGGCCTACAATGAGCAGTTCTTC. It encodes CASSSLSGQAYNEQFF.